What follows are 30 T cell receptor beta chains derived from one specimen sequenced in a study of blood T cell repertoires in COVID-19. Sequencing used immunoSEQ multiplex PCR; TCRdb keeps in-frame clones, though not all of them. The sample carries some 350,000 clones, nearly 90% recorded once. The sequenced material came from peripheral blood. These receptors originate from a man between 18 and 29 years old with active or convalescent COVID-19.

The chain uses TRBV9 and TRBJ2-3, with 8 nucleotides matching TRBD2. J lost 4 bases, V lost 2 bases, and 6 bases had no gene match. There are 15 residues in the CDR3. The germline CDR1 and CDR2 sequences are SGDLS and YYNGEE. CDR3 protein: CASSVAGGRADTQYF. Here the CDR3 DNA reads TGTGCCAGCAGCGTTGCGGGAGGTCGGGCAGATACGCAGTATTTT.

The genes are TRBV27 and TRBJ1-2, with D tentatively TRBD1 (6 bases). Trimming took off 5 bases at V and 3 bases at J, with 13 bases between the two ends. The germline gives CDR1 MNHEY, CDR2 SMNVEV (reference sequence). The CDR3 length is 14 residues. The CDR3 nucleotides read TGTGCCAGCAGTCCCGACAGGAGCTACTATGGCTACACCTTC. Its translation is CASSPDRSYYGYTF.

This clone occurred a few times. J is TRBJ1-5 and V is TRBV4-2; possible D gene TRBD1, 5 bases. Germline CDR1 is LGHNA and CDR2 is YNFKEQ. The V gene lost 2 bases and the J gene lost 3 bases, with 14 bases spanning the gap. This CDR3 has 16 amino acids. CDR3 nucleotides: TGTGCCAGCAGCCAATTATACCAAGGGGACAATCAGCCCCAGCATTTT. This sequence encodes CASSQLYQGDNQPQHF.

CDR3 sequence reads: CSVVWGDAGNTIYF. The CDR3 nucleotides are TGCAGCGTTGTTTGGGGGGACGCTGGAAACACCATATATTTT. The chain joins TRBV29-1 to TRBJ1-3, with D possibly being TRBD1 (5 bases). The germline gives CDR1 SQVTM, CDR2 ANQGSEA. Trimming took 4 bases from V and 2 from J, leaving 12 bases between them. The CDR3 has 14 residues.

This chain connects TRBV28 to TRBJ2-1; no clear D gene. The CDR3 covers 13 residues. The V gene lost 3 bases and the J gene lost 6 bases, with 9 bases spanning the gap. Germline V gene lookup returns CDR1 MDHEN and CDR2 SYDVKM. Here the CDR3 reads CASSFLPLNEQFF. In DNA form, the CDR3 reads TGTGCCAGCAGTTTCCTCCCCCTCAATGAGCAGTTCTTC.

The rearrangement links TRBV4-3 to TRBJ2-2; 11 nucleotides match TRBD2. This CDR3 has 16 amino acids. The germline V gene has CDR1 LGHNA and CDR2 YSLEER. Germline trimming cut 4 bases from V and 1 base from J; bases unmatched to any gene: 2. DNA for the CDR3: TGCGCCAGCAGCCCCGGGACTAGCGGGAACACCGGGGAGCTGTTTTTT. Translating it yields CASSPGTSGNTGELFF.

This clone was seen a handful of times. V usage is TRBV5-1 and J usage is TRBJ1-1; D uncertain. The CDR3 runs 16 residues. V was pared by 5 bases and J by 3 bases, with 20 bases between. The germline V gene encodes CDR1 SGHRS and CDR2 YFSETQ. The CDR3 loop is CASSFISGLAHTEAFF. The CDR3 DNA follows: TGCGCCAGCAGTTTTATCAGTGGGTTAGCTCACACTGAAGCTTTCTTT.

V is TRBV30 and J is TRBJ1-6; the D gene is possibly TRBD1 (5 bases). Germline CDR1 GTSNPN, CDR2 SVGIG (reference sequence). The CDR3 is 14 amino acids. V shed 4 bases and J shed 6 bases, with 13 bases lying between them. The CDR3 region has the DNA TGTGCCTGGACGAGGTGGGACTTTAATTCACCCCTCCACTTT. It is translated as CAWTRWDFNSPLHF.

This clone has a handful of counts. CDR3 amino acids: CASSLPGGYGYTF. The CDR3 DNA sequence: TGTGCCAGCAGCCTGCCAGGGGGCTATGGCTACACCTTC. The chain links TRBV3-1 (or the pseudogene TRBV3-2) to TRBJ1-2; 7 positions match TRBD1. Germline CDR1 reads LGHDT; CDR2 reads YNNKEL (reference sequence). This CDR3 has 13 amino acids. V lost 4 bases and J lost 4; bases outside the gene matches: 3.

The chain joins TRBV19 to TRBJ2-7; D perhaps matches TRBD1 (6 bases). The V end was cut by 2 bases, the J end by 9 bases, with 11 bases between. The CDR3 contains 12 residues. Germline V CDR1 and CDR2: LNHDA, SQIVND (reference sequence). In nucleotides, the CDR3 is TGTGCCAGTAGTATACCCCAGGGGAGGCAGTACTTC. Translated: CASSIPQGRQYF.

This chain joins TRBV5-1 and TRBJ2-1; weak D call: TRBD2 (5 bases). The germline V gene has CDR1 SGHRS and CDR2 YFSETQ. The CDR3 length is 13 residues. V dropped 5 bases and J dropped 8 bases, with 14 bases sitting between them. The CDR3 here is CASSSYGNDEQFF. The CDR3 bases are TGCGCCAGCAGTTCTTACGGGAACGATGAGCAGTTCTTC.

V and J are TRBV6-5 and TRBJ2-5; weak D call: TRBD1 (6 bases). There are 14 residues in the CDR3. Germline V gene lookup returns CDR1 MNHEY and CDR2 SVGAGI. Trimming shortened V by 7 bases and J by 5 bases, and 17 bases separated the two germline ends. The CDR3 DNA follows: TGTGCCAGCATCCCTTCGGACAGTCAGGAGACCCAGTACTTC. Protein: CASIPSDSQETQYF.

At least ten counts were recorded for this clone. This chain connects TRBV6-4 to TRBJ2-1, with TRBD2 identical over 10 bases. Germline CDR1 and CDR2: MRHNA and SNTAGT. Germline trimming cut 8 bases from V and 4 bases from J; bases unmatched to any gene: 8. This CDR3 spans 15 amino acids. The CDR3 sequence: CASRSLAGEYNEQFF. DNA for the CDR3: TGTGCCAGCCGATCCCTAGCGGGGGAGTACAATGAGCAGTTCTTC.

V usage is TRBV28 and J usage is TRBJ2-6; no clear D gene. Germline V gene sequence: CDR1 MDHEN, CDR2 SYDVKM. V shed 3 bases and J shed 3 bases, with 6 bases lying between them. The CDR3 consists of 14 residues. Written as DNA, the CDR3 is TGTGCCAGCAGTTTGTCGGGTGGGGCCAACGTCCTGACTTTC. Amino acids: CASSLSGGANVLTF.

The genes are TRBV2 and TRBJ1-1; 8 nucleotides match TRBD1. CDR1 is SNHLY and CDR2 is FYNNEI in the germline V gene. This CDR3 has 14 amino acids. The V gene end was trimmed by 8 bases and the J gene end by 3 bases; junction bases not matched to a gene: 8. The CDR3 region has the DNA TGTGCCAGCGGGACAGGTCCGGGGCACACTGAAGCTTTCTTT. Translation: CASGTGPGHTEAFF.

This clone was detected only a few times. At one boundary the junction diverges from the germline segment, which might be a read error. The chain is built from TRBV9 and TRBJ1-6, with D possibly TRBD1 on 6 matching bases. The CDR3 loop spans 14 amino acids. In germline, CDR1 is SGDLS, CDR2 YYNGEE. CDR3 sequence reads: CASSVNRANSPLHF. The CDR3 DNA is TGTGCCAGCAGCGTTAACAGGGCGAATTCTCCCCTCCACTTT.

The genes are TRBV3-1 (or the pseudogene TRBV3-2) and TRBJ2-3; 11 nucleotides align to TRBD2. CDR3 length: 15 residues. Unmatched junction bases numbered 8, after V lost 7 bases and J lost 5 bases. The V gene's germline CDR1 is LGHDT and CDR2 YNNKEL (reference sequence). CDR3 DNA: TGTGCCAGCAACATTAGCGGGGGGGCTGTAGATACGCAGTATTTT. It specifies CASNISGGAVDTQYF.

The genes are TRBV7-6 and TRBJ2-1, with TRBD2 identical over 7 bases. This CDR3 has 15 amino acids. Germline CDR1 and CDR2: SGHVS and FNYEAQ. V gave up 5 bases and J gave up 8 bases; unmatched junction bases: 12. CDR3 nucleotides: TGTGCCAGCAGCCAGAGAGGACGGGGGGACTATGAGCAGTTCTTC. This encodes CASSQRGRGDYEQFF.

The chain recombines TRBV18 with TRBJ1-5; 7 bases map to TRBD1. This CDR3 comprises 16 residues. Germline CDR1 and CDR2: KGHSH and LQKENI. Trimming cost V 3 bases and J 5 bases; bases outside gene matches: 10. CDR3 region: CASSPQGGSIDQPQHF. CDR3 nucleotide sequence: TGTGCCAGCTCACCTCAAGGGGGCTCTATAGATCAGCCCCAGCATTTT.

This clone was seen a single time. The chain carries TRBV2 and TRBJ1-6; tentative D call: TRBD1 (6 bases). The CDR3 is 16 residues long. CDR1 and CDR2 from the germline V gene are SNHLY and FYNNEI. The V and J ends lost 5 bases and 13 bases respectively, with 24 bases between them. The CDR3 is CASSQDRGLGLGPLHF. CDR3 sequence (DNA): TGTGCCAGCAGTCAGGACAGAGGACTTGGATTGGGTCCCCTCCACTTT.

With regard to this clone: This sample also contains other DNA sequences that code for the same CDR3. CDR3 protein: CSARTGSYGYTF. CDR3 sequence (DNA): TGCAGCGCTCGGACAGGCTCCTATGGCTACACCTTC. The chain is built from TRBV29-1 and TRBJ1-2, with TRBD1 matching over 7 bases. The CDR3 loop spans 12 amino acids. The germline V gene has CDR1 SQVTM and CDR2 ANQGSEA. Trimming at V came to 7 bases and at J to 4 bases, leaving 6 bases not matched to a gene. The full variable domain, rest sourced from reference TRBV29-1 and TRBJ1-2, is SAVISQKPSRDICQRGTSLTIQCQVDSQVTMMFWYRQQPGQSLTLIATANQGSEATYESGFVIDKFPISRPNLTFSTLTVSNMSPEDSSIYLCSARTGSYGYTFGSGTRLTVV.

This clone has a handful of counts. DNA for the CDR3: TGTGCCAGCAGCCGCAGCGACCGGGGTGGCTACACCTTC. Protein: CASSRSDRGGYTF. The V call is TRBV7-9, the J call TRBJ1-2; D is unclear. The germline V and J ends were trimmed by 5 bases and 7 bases, with 14 bases remaining between them. Germline CDR1 is SEHNR and CDR2 is FQNEAQ (reference sequence). This CDR3 spans 13 amino acids.

The chain joins TRBV3-1 (or the pseudogene TRBV3-2) to TRBJ2-2; maybe TRBD1 (6 bases). There are 16 residues in the CDR3. Germline CDR1 is LGHDT and CDR2 is YNNKEL (reference sequence). V lost 2 bases and J 3 bases, leaving 13 bases between the germline ends. This CDR3 reads CASSQLWGPDTGELFF. The DNA for the CDR3 is TGTGCCAGCAGCCAATTGTGGGGGCCGGACACCGGGGAGCTGTTTTTT.

J is TRBJ2-1 and V is TRBV14; D is perhaps TRBD2 (6 bases). The CDR3 has 15 amino acids. Germline CDR1 reads SGHDN; CDR2 reads FVKESK. Trimming stripped 2 bases from V and 3 bases from J, with 11 bases between. This CDR3 reads CASSQMEGSYNEQFF. The CDR3 DNA sequence: TGTGCCAGCAGCCAAATGGAGGGCAGCTACAATGAGCAGTTCTTC.

This clone was observed once. The junction and the germline gene differ at one end; a read error may be behind it. The chain couples TRBV7-3 to TRBJ2-6; a possible D gene is TRBD1 (6 bases). CDR3 size: 16 residues. Germline lookup yields CDR1 SGHTA and CDR2 FQGTGA. In DNA form, the CDR3 reads TGTGCCAGCAGCCCAGAAACAGGGTTAGGGGCCAACGTGCTGACTTTC. Amino acid sequence: CASSPETGLGANVLTF.

The chain is built from TRBV7-9 and TRBJ1-1, with TRBD1 matching over 11 bases. J was trimmed by 6 bases and V by 1 base; bases with no gene match: 1. CDR3 length: 14 amino acids. Looked up from germline, CDR1 is SEHNR and CDR2 is FQNEAQ (reference sequence). This CDR3 reads CASSLEGQGAEAFF. CDR3 nucleotides: TGTGCCAGCAGCTTAGAGGGACAGGGGGCTGAAGCTTTCTTT.

This rearrangement joins TRBV19 to TRBJ2-1; maybe TRBD2 (5 bases). This CDR3 is built from 13 residues. V was trimmed by 5 bases and J by 6 bases, leaving 11 bases between them. In germline, CDR1 is LNHDA, CDR2 SQIVND (reference sequence). The CDR3 bases are TGTGCCAGTAGTCTCCGGACTTTCAATGAGCAGTTCTTC. It yields the protein CASSLRTFNEQFF.

The gene calls are TRBV28 and TRBJ2-7, with 14 bases aligning to TRBD2. Germline assignment: CDR1 MDHEN and CDR2 SYDVKM. V shed 6 bases and J 7 bases; nucleotides not matched to a gene: 5. This CDR3 spans 14 amino acids. This CDR3 is CASRRLAGGGEQYF. In nucleotides, the CDR3 is TGTGCCAGCAGAAGACTAGCGGGAGGGGGAGAGCAGTACTTC.

The chain combines TRBV7-8 with TRBJ2-3; 13 nucleotides match TRBD2. Trimming cost V 7 bases and J 4 bases; bases outside gene matches: 5. The length of the CDR3 is 15 residues. CDR1 is SGHVS and CDR2 is FQNEAQ in the germline V gene. As DNA, the CDR3 is TGTGCCAGCAAGACTAGCGGGGGGTTTGCAGATACGCAGTATTTT. Translating it yields CASKTSGGFADTQYF.

The chain carries TRBV5-6 and TRBJ1-5; D is undetermined. V lost 2 bases, J lost 1 base, and 7 bases lay in between. This CDR3 region has 14 residues. CDR1 is SGHDT, CDR2 YYEEEE, per germline. In DNA form, the CDR3 reads TGTGCCAGCAGCTTCAAAAAAAGCAATCAGCCCCAGCATTTT. It specifies CASSFKKSNQPQHF.